These 32 T cell receptor beta chains were sequenced from one sample in a study of T cell responses to AZD1222 COVID-19 vaccine. Profiling relied on immunoSEQ multiplex PCR, and the TCRdb table lists in-frame clones only, not all of them. The sample holds 120,000 to 150,000 clones, more than 75% seen once. The sequencing used peripheral blood, collected 28 days after the second AZD1222 dose. The receptors shown here come from an adult who received the AZD1222 COVID-19 vaccine.

The chain combines TRBV6-1 with TRBJ1-5; D gene unclear. This CDR3 has 15 residues. Germline V gene data show CDR1 as MNHNS and CDR2 as SASEGT. V lost 1 base and J lost 10, with 17 bases in between. CDR3 DNA sequence: TGTGCCAGCAGTGAAGGCCCGTGGCAGAATGAACCCCAGCATTTT. Its protein is CASSEGPWQNEPQHF.

The V and J genes are TRBV2 and TRBJ2-7, with 10 nucleotides matching TRBD1. V dropped 8 bases and J dropped 5; count of bases not matched to a gene: 6. This CDR3 contains 13 residues. CDR1 is SNHLY and CDR2 is FYNNEI in the germline V gene. The CDR3 coding sequence is TGTGCCAGCGGGGGACAGGGGATCCACGAGCAGTACTTC. It specifies CASGGQGIHEQYF.

The chain links TRBV7-3 to TRBJ2-3; 7 nucleotides line up with TRBD2. Per the germline V gene, CDR1 is SGHTA and CDR2 is FQGTGA. The length of the CDR3 is 17 residues. V shed 2 bases, J shed 2 bases, and the junction held 10 bases outside the gene matches. Here the CDR3 DNA reads TGTGCCAGCAGCTTAGGCTCTCTAGCGGCCCTCACAGATACGCAGTATTTT. Translated, it gives CASSLGSLAALTDTQYF. The variable domain in full, with the rest retrieved from reference TRBV7-3 and TRBJ2-3, is GAGVSQTPSNKVTEKGKYVELRCDPISGHTALYWYRQSLGQGPEFLIYFQGTGAADDSGLPNDRFFAVRPEGSVSTLKIQRTERGDSAVYLCASSLGSLAALTDTQYFGPGTRLTVL.

The rearrangement uses TRBV6-4 and TRBJ1-3, with D possibly being TRBD1 (5 bases). Trimming left V 7 bases short and J 2 bases short, with 9 bases between. This CDR3 spans 13 amino acids. The germline V gene has CDR1 MRHNA and CDR2 SNTAGT. CDR3 in amino acids: CASTAGPGNTIYF. CDR3 in DNA: TGTGCCAGCACGGCGGGGCCTGGAAACACCATATATTTT.

V gene TRBV7-2 combines with J gene TRBJ1-5, with TRBD1 identical over 9 bases. Germline trimming cut 7 bases from V and 5 bases from J; bases unmatched to any gene: 9. From germline, CDR1 is SGHTA and CDR2 FQGNSA. There are 15 residues in the CDR3. CDR3 nucleotides: TGTGCCAGCAACTGGGGGACAGGGTACGATCAGCCCCAGCATTTT. Protein product: CASNWGTGYDQPQHF.

The J gene is TRBJ1-2, the V gene TRBV6-6; 7 positions agree with TRBD1. The CDR3 spans 12 residues. Trimming removed 6 bases from V and 7 bases from J; junction bases left unmatched: 5. CDR1 is MNHNY and CDR2 is SVGAGI in the germline V gene (reference sequence). The CDR3 coding sequence is TGTGCCAGCAGCGGGACAGTTCCTGGCTACACCTTC. Its protein is CASSGTVPGYTF.

The chain is built from TRBV7-2 and TRBJ2-1, with 9 bases matching TRBD2. The V and J ends lost 1 base and 6 bases, in that order; junction bases with no gene match: 4. This CDR3 is built from 15 residues. Germline CDR1 reads SGHTA; CDR2 reads FQGNSA. DNA for the CDR3: TGTGCCAGCAGCTTAGAAGGTAGCGGGAGCAATGAGCAGTTCTTC. Translating it yields CASSLEGSGSNEQFF.

The V gene is TRBV6-2 or TRBV6-3, the J gene TRBJ2-1, with 8 bases lining up with TRBD2. Losses at the gene ends were 2 bases for V and 0 bases for J; bases not matched to a gene: 18. Germline V gene sequence: CDR1 MNHEY, CDR2 SVGEGT. This CDR3 has 21 amino acids. The CDR3 DNA reads as TGTGCCAGCAGTTACGCGAGAGTCGGTTCTAGCGGGTACAGCTCCTACAATGAGCAGTTCTTC. This codes for CASSYARVGSSGYSSYNEQFF.

Only one count was recorded for this clone. V is TRBV2 and J is TRBJ1-6; 9 bases map to TRBD1. CDR1 and CDR2 from the germline V gene are SNHLY and FYNNEI. V lost 0 bases to trimming and J lost 9 bases; unmatched junction nucleotides: 6. The CDR3 runs 16 residues. The DNA of the CDR3 is TGTGCCAGCAGTGAAGCCCTACAGGGGGCAGGTTCACCCCTCCACTTT. Its protein product is CASSEALQGAGSPLHF.

The chain joins TRBV9 to TRBJ1-1; D is possibly TRBD1 (5 bases). Germline loops: CDR1 SGDLS, CDR2 YYNGEE. The V end was cut by 2 bases, the J end by 3 bases, with 11 bases between. The CDR3 has 14 amino acids. The CDR3 region has the DNA TGTGCCAGCAGCGTGGGAACGGGGGACACTGAAGCTTTCTTT. It yields the protein CASSVGTGDTEAFF.

The chain uses TRBV7-2 and TRBJ2-3, with D possibly being TRBD2 (5 bases). The CDR3 covers 14 residues. From germline, CDR1 is SGHTA and CDR2 FQGNSA. V shed 5 bases and J shed 4 bases, with 13 bases lying between them. The CDR3 nucleotides are TGTGCCAGCAGCCCCGACTGGGGAGCAGATACGCAGTATTTT. Its protein product is CASSPDWGADTQYF. Based on the CDR3 plus reference TRBV7-2 and TRBJ2-3, the full variable domain is GAGVSQSPSNKVTEKGKDVELRCDPISGHTALYWYRQSLGQGLEFLIYFQGNSAPDKSGLPSDRFSAERTGGSVSTLTIQRTQQEDSAVYLCASSPDWGADTQYFGPGTRLTVL.

The V call is TRBV5-1, the J call TRBJ2-1, with D perhaps given as TRBD1 or TRBD2 (5 bases each). The V gene lost 0 bases and the J gene lost 4 bases, with 17 bases spanning the gap. Germline CDR1 reads SGHRS; CDR2 reads YFSETQ. This CDR3 comprises 17 residues. The CDR3, as DNA: TGCGCCAGCAGCTTGGGTTGGGGTCCTGGGGGATACAATGAGCAGTTCTTC. Protein sequence: CASSLGWGPGGYNEQFF.

The gene calls are TRBV10-3 and TRBJ1-2, with D possibly TRBD1 on 5 matching bases. The CDR3 totals 13 residues. V was clipped by 3 bases and J by 5 bases, with 10 bases between them. Germline CDR1 and CDR2: ENHRY and SYGVKD. The CDR3 region is CAISDQGEYGYTF. DNA of the CDR3: TGTGCCATCAGTGATCAGGGTGAATATGGCTACACCTTC.

This clone appeared a single time. The chain employs TRBV7-2 and TRBJ1-2, with 8 bases that match TRBD1. The CDR3 is made up of 15 amino acids. Trimming took 5 bases from V and 3 from J; bases not matched to a gene: 8. The V gene's germline CDR1 is SGHTA and CDR2 FQGNSA. The CDR3 DNA follows: TGTGCCAGCAGCCAAAACCACAGGGGGGACTATGGCTACACCTTC. Its protein product is CASSQNHRGDYGYTF.

The chain has TRBV5-4 and TRBJ1-1, with 7 bases that match TRBD1. Trimming took 3 bases from V and 4 from J; bases not matched to a gene: 6. The CDR3 spans 14 residues. Per germline, CDR1 SGHNT and CDR2 YYREEE (reference sequence). The CDR3 region has the DNA TGTGCCAGCAGCTCGCGACAGGGAAGCACTGAAGCTTTCTTT. This sequence encodes CASSSRQGSTEAFF.

This clone has just one count. This chain joins TRBV4-2 and TRBJ2-4; 7 nucleotides align to TRBD1. The CDR3 has 15 residues. Germline assignment: CDR1 LGHNA and CDR2 YNFKEQ. V trimming: 2 bases; J trimming: 5 bases; junction bases outside the gene matches: 6. The CDR3 nucleotides are TGTGCCAGCAGCCAATACTCCGGGACAGAAAACATTCAGTACTTC. Its translation: CASSQYSGTENIQYF.

The chain joins TRBV27 to TRBJ2-7, with 9 positions matching TRBD2. This CDR3 contains 16 residues. V gave up 0 bases and J gave up 2 bases; unmatched junction bases: 5. The V gene's germline CDR1 is MNHEY and CDR2 SMNVEV (reference sequence). The CDR3 region is CASSLSKASGTYEQYF. The CDR3 region has the DNA TGTGCCAGCAGTTTATCGAAGGCTAGCGGGACCTACGAGCAGTACTTC.

The chain joins TRBV3-1 (or the pseudogene TRBV3-2) to TRBJ2-1; no clear D gene. The germline CDR1 and CDR2 sequences are LGHDT and YNNKEL (reference sequence). This CDR3 has 11 residues. The germline V and J ends were trimmed by 5 bases and 8 bases, with 7 bases remaining between them. Here the CDR3 DNA reads TGTGCCAGCAGCTCTTCTTATGAGCAGTTCTTC. This sequence encodes CASSSSYEQFF.

CDR3 residues: CASSTGTGTGYTF. In nucleotides, the CDR3 is TGTGCCAGCAGTACCGGGACAGGGACTGGCTACACCTTC. The chain joins TRBV12-3 or TRBV12-4 to TRBJ1-2; 9 nucleotides line up with TRBD1. The CDR3 has 13 residues. Trimming cost V 5 bases and J 7 bases; bases outside gene matches: 5.

This clone was detected only once. The V and J genes are TRBV5-1 and TRBJ1-1, with D uncertain. Germline-derived CDR1 and CDR2 are SGHRS and YFSETQ. This CDR3 region has 13 residues. V was trimmed by 4 bases and J by 10 bases, leaving 17 bases between them. In DNA form, the CDR3 reads TGCGCCAGCAGCCGTGGAGGTGTGCCTGGAGCTTTCTTT. It codes for CASSRGGVPGAFF.

V and J are TRBV11-2 and TRBJ2-1; 7 positions match TRBD1. The germline V gene encodes CDR1 SGHAT and CDR2 FQNNGV. The V and J ends lost 3 bases and 5 bases, in that order; junction bases with no gene match: 4. The CDR3 spans 14 residues. The CDR3 DNA follows: TGTGCCAGCAGCTTGTGGACAGGAGACAATGAGCAGTTCTTC. It codes for CASSLWTGDNEQFF. The full variable domain, its missing parts supplied by reference TRBV11-2 and TRBJ2-1, is EAGVAQSPRYKIIEKRQSVAFWCNPISGHATLYWYQQILGQGPKLLIQFQNNGVVDDSQLPKDRFSAERLKGVDSTLKIQPAKLEDSAVYLCASSLWTGDNEQFFGPGTRLTVL.

V usage is TRBV9 and J usage is TRBJ1-2; D might be TRBD1 (6 bases). V was cut by 3 bases and J by 3 bases, with 9 bases left in between. Germline CDR1 SGDLS, CDR2 YYNGEE. The CDR3 runs to 13 residues. The CDR3 here is CASSDNRDYGYTF. The CDR3 nucleotides are TGTGCCAGCAGCGACAACAGGGACTATGGCTACACCTTC.

This sequence joins TRBV4-1 and TRBJ2-3; a possible D gene is TRBD1 (5 bases). Germline V gives CDR1 MGHRA, CDR2 YSYEKL. The CDR3 covers 16 residues. Trimming removed 0 bases at V and 2 bases at J, with 12 bases between. The CDR3 region is CASSQEGQGFTDTQYF. CDR3 coding DNA: TGCGCCAGCAGCCAAGAGGGTCAGGGATTCACAGATACGCAGTATTTT.

CDR3 loop: CASSLFRGPEDTQYF. DNA for the CDR3: TGTGCCAGCAGCTTATTTAGGGGGCCGGAAGATACGCAGTATTTT. This chain uses TRBV7-2 with TRBJ2-3, with 7 bases matching TRBD1. V lost 2 bases, J lost 5 bases, and 7 bases stayed unmatched. This CDR3 is built from 15 residues. Germline CDR1 and CDR2: SGHTA and FQGNSA.

V gene TRBV12-3 or TRBV12-4 combines with J gene TRBJ1-5; D possibly corresponds to TRBD1 (6 bases). The CDR3 extends over 12 amino acids. Trimming removed 7 bases from V and 6 bases from J, with 10 bases in between. As DNA, the CDR3 is TGTGCCAGCACTCAAGGGGGTCAGCCCCAGCATTTT. This codes for CASTQGGQPQHF.

This chain uses TRBV29-1 with TRBJ2-3; 7 positions agree with TRBD1. The germline V gene encodes CDR1 SQVTM and CDR2 ANQGSEA. The CDR3 sequence is 13 residues long. The CDR3 sequence: CASRLQGTDTQYF. For the CDR3, the DNA is TGCGCCTCACGGTTACAGGGGACAGATACGCAGTATTTT.

In its sample, this clone was seen once. The genes are TRBV4-1 and TRBJ2-3; D perhaps matches TRBD1 (6 bases). CDR3 size: 15 residues. CDR1 is MGHRA, CDR2 YSYEKL, per germline. V lost 0 bases and J 4 bases, leaving 11 bases between the germline ends. CDR3 sequence (DNA): TGCGCCAGCAGCCAAGAAGTATCAGGGGCAGATACGCAGTATTTT. This translates into CASSQEVSGADTQYF.

The CDR3 bases are TGTGCCAGCAGCTCCACTCCCCCCACAGGGAAGCGCTACGAGCAGTACTTC. Translation: CASSSTPPTGKRYEQYF. This sequence joins TRBV7-9 and TRBJ2-7, with a possible D match to TRBD1 (6 bases). The CDR3 runs 17 residues. CDR1 SEHNR and CDR2 FQNEAQ come from the germline V gene (reference sequence). Trimming removed 4 bases at V and 3 bases at J, with 22 bases between.

This chain joins TRBV5-1 and TRBJ2-7; D perhaps matches TRBD1 (5 bases). Germline CDR1 and CDR2: SGHRS and YFSETQ. The CDR3 has 13 amino acids. Trimming cost V 0 bases and J 3 bases, with 7 bases left between them. CDR3 in amino acids: CASSLAQGYEQYF. The DNA for the CDR3 is TGCGCCAGCAGCTTGGCGCAGGGCTACGAGCAGTACTTC.

This sequence joins TRBV5-1 and TRBJ2-1; D is uncertain. V was trimmed by 0 bases and J by 0 bases, leaving 7 bases between them. The CDR3 extends over 15 amino acids. Germline lookup yields CDR1 SGHRS and CDR2 YFSETQ. CDR3: CASSLVLSSYNEQFF. CDR3 nucleotide sequence: TGCGCCAGCAGCTTGGTGCTAAGCTCCTACAATGAGCAGTTCTTC.

This clone occurred once. This chain connects TRBV6-5 to TRBJ2-2; a possible D gene is TRBD1 (6 bases). CDR3 length: 15 residues. Trimming removed 2 bases at V and 6 bases at J, with 13 bases between. From germline, CDR1 is MNHEY and CDR2 SVGAGI. This CDR3 is CASSYRFEGAGELFF. The CDR3, as DNA: TGTGCCAGCAGTTACAGATTCGAGGGGGCCGGGGAGCTGTTTTTT.

The chain carries TRBV3-1 (or the pseudogene TRBV3-2) and TRBJ2-1, with 7 bases aligning to TRBD1. The junction had 1 base not matched to a gene; V was cut back by 7 bases and J by 1 base. Per germline, CDR1 LGHDT and CDR2 YNNKEL (reference sequence). CDR3 length: 13 residues. Here the CDR3 DNA reads TGTGCCAGCACAGGGGGATCCTACAATGAGCAGTTCTTC. Protein product: CASTGGSYNEQFF.